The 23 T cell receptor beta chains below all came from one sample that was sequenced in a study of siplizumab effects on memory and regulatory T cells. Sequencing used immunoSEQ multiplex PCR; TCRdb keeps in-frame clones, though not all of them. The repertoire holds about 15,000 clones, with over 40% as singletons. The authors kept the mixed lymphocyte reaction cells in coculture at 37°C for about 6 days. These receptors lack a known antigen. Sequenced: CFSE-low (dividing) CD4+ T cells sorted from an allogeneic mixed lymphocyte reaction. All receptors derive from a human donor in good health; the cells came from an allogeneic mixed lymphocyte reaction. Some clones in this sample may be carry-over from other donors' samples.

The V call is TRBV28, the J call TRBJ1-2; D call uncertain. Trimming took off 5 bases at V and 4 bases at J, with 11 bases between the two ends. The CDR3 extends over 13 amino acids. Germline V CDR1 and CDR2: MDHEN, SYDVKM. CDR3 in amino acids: CASSRAEFYGYTF. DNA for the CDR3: TGTGCCAGCAGTCGCGCAGAGTTCTATGGCTACACCTTC.

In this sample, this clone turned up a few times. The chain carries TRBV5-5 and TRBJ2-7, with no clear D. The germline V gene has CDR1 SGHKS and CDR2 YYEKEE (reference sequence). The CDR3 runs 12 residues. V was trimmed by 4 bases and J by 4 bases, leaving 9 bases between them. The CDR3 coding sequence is TGTGCCAGCAGCGTCCTACTTTACGAGCAGTACTTC. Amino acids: CASSVLLYEQYF.

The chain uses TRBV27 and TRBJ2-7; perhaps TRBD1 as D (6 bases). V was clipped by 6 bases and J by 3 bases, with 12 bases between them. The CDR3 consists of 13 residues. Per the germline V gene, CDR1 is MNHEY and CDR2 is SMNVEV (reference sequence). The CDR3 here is CASRTGHYYEQYF. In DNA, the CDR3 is TGTGCCAGCAGAACGGGACACTACTACGAGCAGTACTTC.

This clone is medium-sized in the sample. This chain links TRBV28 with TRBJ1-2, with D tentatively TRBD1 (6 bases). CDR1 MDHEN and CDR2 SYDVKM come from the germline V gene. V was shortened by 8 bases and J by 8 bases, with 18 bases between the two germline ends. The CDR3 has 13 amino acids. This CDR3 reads CASGRDILKGYTF. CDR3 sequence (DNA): TGTGCCAGCGGCCGGGACATCCTAAAGGGCTACACCTTC.

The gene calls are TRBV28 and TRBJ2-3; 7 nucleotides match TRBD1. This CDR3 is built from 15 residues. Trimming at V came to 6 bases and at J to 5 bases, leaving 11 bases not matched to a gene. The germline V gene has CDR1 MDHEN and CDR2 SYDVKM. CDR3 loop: CASRRQGISGDTQYF. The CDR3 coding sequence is TGTGCCAGCAGACGACAGGGTATCTCGGGAGATACGCAGTATTTT.

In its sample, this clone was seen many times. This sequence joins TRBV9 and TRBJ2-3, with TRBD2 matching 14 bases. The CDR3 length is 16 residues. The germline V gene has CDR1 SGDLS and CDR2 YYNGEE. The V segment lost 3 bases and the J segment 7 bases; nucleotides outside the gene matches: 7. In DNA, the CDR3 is TGTGCCAGCAGCGGCGGACTAGCGGGAGGCGCCTATACGCAGTATTTT. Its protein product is CASSGGLAGGAYTQYF. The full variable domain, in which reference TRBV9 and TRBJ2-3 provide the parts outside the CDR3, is DSGVTQTPKHLITATGQRVTLRCSPRSGDLSVYWYQQSLDQGLQFLIQYYNGEERAKGNILERFSAQQFPDLHSELNLSSLELGDSALYFCASSGGLAGGAYTQYFGPGTRLTVL.

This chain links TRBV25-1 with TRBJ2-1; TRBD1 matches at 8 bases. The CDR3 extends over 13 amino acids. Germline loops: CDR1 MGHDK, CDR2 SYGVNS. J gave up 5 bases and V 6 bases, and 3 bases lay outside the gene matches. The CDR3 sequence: CASRDRVHNEQFF. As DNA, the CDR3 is TGTGCCAGCAGGGACAGGGTCCACAATGAGCAGTTCTTC.

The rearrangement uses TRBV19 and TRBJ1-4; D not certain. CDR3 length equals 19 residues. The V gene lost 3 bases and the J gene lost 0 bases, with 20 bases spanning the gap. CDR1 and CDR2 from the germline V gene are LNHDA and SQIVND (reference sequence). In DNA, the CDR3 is TGTGCCAGTAGTATCCCCCCGCGGAGCAGAGAATCAACTAATGAAAAACTGTTTTTT. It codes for CASSIPPRSRESTNEKLFF. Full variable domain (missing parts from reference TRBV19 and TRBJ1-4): DGGITQSPKYLFRKEGQNVTLSCEQNLNHDAMYWYRQDPGQGLRLIYYSQIVNDFQKGDIAEGYSVSREKKESFPLTVTSAQKNPTAFYLCASSIPPRSRESTNEKLFFGSGTQLSVL.

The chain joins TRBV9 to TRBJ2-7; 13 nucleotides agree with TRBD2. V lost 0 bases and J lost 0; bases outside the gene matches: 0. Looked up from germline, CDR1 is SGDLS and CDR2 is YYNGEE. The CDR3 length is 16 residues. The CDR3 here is CASSVGTSGSSYEQYF. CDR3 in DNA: TGTGCCAGCAGCGTAGGGACTAGCGGGAGCTCCTACGAGCAGTACTTC. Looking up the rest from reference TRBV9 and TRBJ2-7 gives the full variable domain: DSGVTQTPKHLITATGQRVTLRCSPRSGDLSVYWYQQSLDQGLQFLIQYYNGEERAKGNILERFSAQQFPDLHSELNLSSLELGDSALYFCASSVGTSGSSYEQYFGPGTRLTVT.

CDR3 amino acids: CASSLQGRGDEQYF. The DNA of the CDR3 is TGTGCCAGCAGCTTACAGGGGAGAGGCGACGAGCAGTACTTC. The chain recombines TRBV7-3 with TRBJ2-7, with D perhaps TRBD1 (6 bases). V lost 2 bases and J lost 5, with 13 bases in between. The CDR3 contains 14 residues. CDR1 is SGHTA, CDR2 FQGTGA, per germline.

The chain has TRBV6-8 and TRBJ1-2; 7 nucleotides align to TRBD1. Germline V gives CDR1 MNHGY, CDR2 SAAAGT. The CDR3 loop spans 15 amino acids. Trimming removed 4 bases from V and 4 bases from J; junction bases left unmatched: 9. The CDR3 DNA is TGTGCCAGCAGTTCCGGGACAGCCCGTCGCTATGGCTACACCTTC. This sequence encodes CASSSGTARRYGYTF.

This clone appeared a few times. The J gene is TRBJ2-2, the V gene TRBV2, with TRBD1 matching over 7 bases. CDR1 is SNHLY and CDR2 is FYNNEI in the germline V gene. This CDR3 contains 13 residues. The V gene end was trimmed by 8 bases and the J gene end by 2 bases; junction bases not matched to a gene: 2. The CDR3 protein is CASDRVNTGELFF. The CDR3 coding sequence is TGTGCCAGCGACAGGGTAAACACCGGGGAGCTGTTTTTT.

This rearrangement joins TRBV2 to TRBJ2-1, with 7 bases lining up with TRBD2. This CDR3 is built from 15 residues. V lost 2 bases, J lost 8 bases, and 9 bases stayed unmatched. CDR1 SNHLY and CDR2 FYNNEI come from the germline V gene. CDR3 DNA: TGTGCCAGCAGTGAATACGCGGGAGCGAGAGATGAGCAGTTCTTC. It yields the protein CASSEYAGARDEQFF.

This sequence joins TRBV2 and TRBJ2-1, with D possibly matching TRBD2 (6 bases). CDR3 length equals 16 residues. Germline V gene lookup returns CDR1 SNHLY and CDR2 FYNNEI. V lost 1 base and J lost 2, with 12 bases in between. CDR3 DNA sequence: TGTGCCAGCAGTGAAGTTCCGGAGGGCCCCTACAATGAGCAGTTCTTC. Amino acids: CASSEVPEGPYNEQFF. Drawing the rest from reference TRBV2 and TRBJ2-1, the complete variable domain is EPEVTQTPSHQVTQMGQEVILRCVPISNHLYFYWYRQILGQKVEFLVSFYNNEISEKSEIFDDQFSVERPDGSNFTLKIRSTKLEDSAMYFCASSEVPEGPYNEQFFGPGTRLTVL.

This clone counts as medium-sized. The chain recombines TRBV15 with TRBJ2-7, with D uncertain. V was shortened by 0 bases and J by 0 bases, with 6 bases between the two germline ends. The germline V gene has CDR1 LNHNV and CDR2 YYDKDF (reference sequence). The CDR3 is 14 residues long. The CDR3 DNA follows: TGTGCCACCAGCAGAGAAACAAGCTCCTACGAGCAGTACTTC. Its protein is CATSRETSSYEQYF.

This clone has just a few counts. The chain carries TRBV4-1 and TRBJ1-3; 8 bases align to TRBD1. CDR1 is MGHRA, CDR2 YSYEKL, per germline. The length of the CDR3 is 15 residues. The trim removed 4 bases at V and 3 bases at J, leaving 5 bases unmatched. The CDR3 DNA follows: TGCGCCAGCAGCCTAGGACAGGGTGGTGGAAACACCATATATTTT. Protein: CASSLGQGGGNTIYF.

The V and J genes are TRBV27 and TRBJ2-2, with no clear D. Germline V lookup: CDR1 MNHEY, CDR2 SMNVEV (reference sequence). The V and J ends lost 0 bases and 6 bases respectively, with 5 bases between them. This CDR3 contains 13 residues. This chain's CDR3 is CASSLSYSGELFF. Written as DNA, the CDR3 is TGTGCCAGCAGTTTATCGTATTCCGGGGAGCTGTTTTTT.

The DNA of the CDR3 is TGTGCCAGCGTGAGTTACGAGCAGTACTTC. It encodes CASVSYEQYF. The chain recombines TRBV2 with TRBJ2-7; D is ambiguous. Germline CDR1 reads SNHLY; CDR2 reads FYNNEI. V was shortened by 8 bases and J by 4 bases, with 6 bases between the two germline ends. The CDR3 totals 10 residues. Drawing the rest from reference TRBV2 and TRBJ2-7, the complete variable domain is EPEVTQTPSHQVTQMGQEVILRCVPISNHLYFYWYRQILGQKVEFLVSFYNNEISEKSEIFDDQFSVERPDGSNFTLKIRSTKLEDSAMYFCASVSYEQYFGPGTRLTVT.

The CDR3 spells CASSQRPGLAGDYEQYF. In DNA form, the CDR3 reads TGTGCCAGCAGCCAAAGACCGGGACTAGCGGGAGACTACGAGCAGTACTTC. The chain combines TRBV14 with TRBJ2-7; the match to TRBD2 covers 14 bases. The CDR3 contains 17 residues. After removal of 2 bases from V and 3 bases from J, the junction contained 6 bases not matched to a gene. Germline CDR1 reads SGHDN; CDR2 reads FVKESK.

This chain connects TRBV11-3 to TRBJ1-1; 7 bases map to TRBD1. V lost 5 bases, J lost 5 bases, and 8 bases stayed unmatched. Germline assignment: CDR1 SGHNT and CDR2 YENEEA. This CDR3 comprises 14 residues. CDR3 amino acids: CASSPSGGRTEAFF. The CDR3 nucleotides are TGTGCCAGCAGCCCTTCAGGGGGGAGGACTGAAGCTTTCTTT.

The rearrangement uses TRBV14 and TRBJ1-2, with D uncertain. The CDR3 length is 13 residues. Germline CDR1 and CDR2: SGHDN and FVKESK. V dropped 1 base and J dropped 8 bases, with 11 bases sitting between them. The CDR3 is CASSQVSERGYTF. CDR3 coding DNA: TGTGCCAGCAGCCAAGTATCGGAGCGAGGCTACACCTTC.

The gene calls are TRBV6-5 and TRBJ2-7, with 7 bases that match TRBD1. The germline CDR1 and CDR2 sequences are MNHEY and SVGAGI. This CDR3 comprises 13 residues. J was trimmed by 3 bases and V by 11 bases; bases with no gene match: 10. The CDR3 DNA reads TGTGCCGGGGCACCGGGACAGTACTACGAGCAGTACTTC. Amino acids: CAGAPGQYYEQYF.

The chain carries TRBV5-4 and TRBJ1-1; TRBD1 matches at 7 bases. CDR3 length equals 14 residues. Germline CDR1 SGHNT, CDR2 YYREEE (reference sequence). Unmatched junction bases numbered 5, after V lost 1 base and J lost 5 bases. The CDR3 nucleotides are TGTGCCAGCAGCTTGAGGCAGGGGGGTACTGAAGCTTTCTTT. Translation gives CASSLRQGGTEAFF.